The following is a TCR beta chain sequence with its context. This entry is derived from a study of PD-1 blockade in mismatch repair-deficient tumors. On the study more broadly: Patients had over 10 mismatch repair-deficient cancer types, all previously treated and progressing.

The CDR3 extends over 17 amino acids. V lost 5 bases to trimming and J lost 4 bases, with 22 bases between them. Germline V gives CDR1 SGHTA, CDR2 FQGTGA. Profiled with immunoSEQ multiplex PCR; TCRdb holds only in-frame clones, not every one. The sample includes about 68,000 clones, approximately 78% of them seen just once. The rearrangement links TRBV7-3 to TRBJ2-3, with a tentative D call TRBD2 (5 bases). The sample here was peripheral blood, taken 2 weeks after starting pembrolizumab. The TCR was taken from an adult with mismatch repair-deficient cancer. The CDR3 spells CASSRSISGGGADTQYF. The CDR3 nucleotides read TGTGCCAGCAGCCGCTCGATAAGCGGCGGAGGCGCAGATACGCAGTATTTT. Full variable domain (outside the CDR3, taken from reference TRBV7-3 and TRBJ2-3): GAGVSQTPSNKVTEKGKYVELRCDPISGHTALYWYRQSLGQGPEFLIYFQGTGAADDSGLPNDRFFAVRPEGSVSTLKIQRTERGDSAVYLCASSRSISGGGADTQYFGPGTRLTVL.